The 19 T cell receptor beta chains listed next were all sequenced from one sample in a study of tumor-infiltrating lymphocytes in primary liver carcinoma. Without any cell sorting, roughly 20-32 mg of bulk tissue yielded co-extracted RNA and DNA. With around 500 ng total RNA as template and a constant-region primer, TCR beta cDNA was made. Libraries of TCR beta came from three nested multiplex PCR rounds with slightly modified ARM-PCR. Use of TRBV1-TRBV30 forward primers with a C-beta reverse primer characterized the first two PCR rounds, which lasted 10 cycles each. TCRdb fed the multiplex PCR reads into MiXCR, producing one record per CDR3 protein. Of around 120,000 distinct CDR3 sequences in the sample, about two thirds were seen once. Input material: tumor-adjacent normal liver tissue. These receptors all stem from an older woman with primary liver carcinoma and hepatitis B virus infection.

Many counts were recorded for this clonotype. V gene TRBV5-1 combines with J gene TRBJ1-5; 8 positions agree with TRBD1. Germline CDR1 is SGHRS and CDR2 is YFSETQ. The CDR3 contains 15 residues. The ends lost 3 bases at V and 6 bases at J; junction bases unmatched: 8. CDR3 in amino acids: CASSWTGQDTQPQHF. The CDR3 bases are TGCGCCAGCAGCTGGACGGGACAGGACACTCAGCCCCAGCATTTT.

As regards this clonotype: Possible read error: a much larger clone is one base away. The rearrangement links TRBV7-8 to TRBJ2-1; TRBD2 matches 10 bases. CDR1 and CDR2 (germline): SGHVS, FQNEAQ. The CDR3 totals 19 residues. CDR3 sequence reads: CDSSAGPRASGRLYNEQFF. The CDR3 coding sequence is TGTGACAGCAGCGCCGGGCCTCGGGCTAGCGGGAGACTTTACAATGAGCAGTTCTTC.

Comments on this clonotype: The junction does not match germline at one end; this may be a read error. The chain joins TRBV7-8 to TRBJ1-1; D unclear. There are 15 residues in the CDR3. Looked up from germline, CDR1 is SGHVS and CDR2 is FQNEAQ. The CDR3 nucleotides read TGTACCAGCAGCTCGTCGGACCTGGCCAACACTGAAGCCTTCTTT. It encodes CTSSSSDLANTEAFF.

A few counts support this clonotype. V gene TRBV13 combines with J gene TRBJ2-2; the match to TRBD1 covers 8 bases. Germline CDR1 reads PRHDT; CDR2 reads FYEKMQ (reference sequence). This CDR3 spans 16 amino acids. V lost 5 bases and J lost 3; bases outside the gene matches: 8. For the CDR3, the DNA is TGTGCCAGCAGCCGATGGACAGGGATCGACACCGGGGAGCTGTTTTTT. This codes for CASSRWTGIDTGELFF.

Concerning this clonotype itself: A much larger clone lies one base from this, so it may be a read error. This rearrangement joins TRBV7-9 to TRBJ2-3, with D tentatively TRBD2 (5 bases). Germline CDR1 and CDR2: SEHNR and FQNEAQ (reference sequence). V dropped 11 bases and J dropped 4 bases, with 22 bases sitting between them. The CDR3 contains 15 residues. The DNA for the CDR3 is TGTGCCTCAGCTGCGGGCAGGAGGCGGCCAGATACGCAGTATTTT. It yields the protein CASAAGRRRPDTQYF.

To note about this clonotype: A clone one base away is much larger, so this may be a read error. Since the CDR3 does not end with the conserved phenylalanine or tryptophan, this likely comes from a read error. This rearrangement joins TRBV14 to TRBJ2-7; D not certain. This CDR3 comprises 13 residues. V was clipped by 0 bases and J by 5 bases, with 8 bases between them. The germline V gene has CDR1 SGHDN and CDR2 FVKESK. The CDR3 is CASSQDLTHEQYS. The CDR3 nucleotides are TGTGCCAGCAGCCAAGACCTGACCCACGAGCAGTACTCC.

On this clonotype itself: The junction and the germline gene differ at one end; a read error may be behind it. The rearrangement links TRBV28 to TRBJ2-1; 9 positions match TRBD1. The length of the CDR3 is 15 residues. Germline V gene lookup returns CDR1 MDHEN and CDR2 SYDVKM. CDR3 coding DNA: TGTGCCAGCACTGACGGGGGACAGGGTATGGATGAGCGGTTCTTC. Amino acid sequence: CASTDGGQGMDERFF.

The rearrangement joins TRBV11-2 to TRBJ2-7, with D possibly being TRBD2 (5 bases). Germline assignment: CDR1 SGHAT and CDR2 FQNNGV. The CDR3 has 12 amino acids. CDR3 nucleotides: TGTTCTAGCAGCTTAGGCGGTTACGAGCAGTACTTC. This gives the protein CSSSLGGYEQYF.

J is TRBJ2-7 and V is TRBV29-1; D is undetermined. CDR1 and CDR2 from the germline V gene are SQVTM and ANQGSEA. This CDR3 spans 11 amino acids. V was clipped by 4 bases and J by 12 bases, with 16 bases between them. This CDR3 reads CSVVRSYGRYF. The CDR3, as DNA: TGCAGCGTTGTACGAAGTTACGGGCGGTACTTC.

Notes on this clonotype: One end of the junction varies from germline; a read error may be responsible. The rearrangement links TRBV12-5 to TRBJ2-3; possible D gene TRBD2, 6 bases. CDR1 and CDR2 (germline): LGHNT, FRNRAP. This CDR3 is 15 amino acids long. The CDR3 coding sequence is TGTGCTAGTGGTACCCGCCGGGAGAGCACGGATACGCAGTATTTT. This codes for CASGTRRESTDTQYF.

The rearrangement uses TRBV28 and TRBJ2-7; D is uncertain. The CDR3 is 15 amino acids. The ends were cut back, 8 bases at V and 4 bases at J, with 21 bases in the middle. The germline V gene encodes CDR1 MDHEN and CDR2 SYDVKM. The CDR3 protein is CASGFFGSPNYEQYF. DNA of the CDR3: TGTGCCAGCGGCTTTTTTGGATCACCCAATTACGAGCAGTACTTC.

On this clonotype: This may stem from a read error, because a much larger clone lies one nucleotide away. The chain combines TRBV2 with TRBJ2-7; D possibly corresponds to TRBD1 (6 bases). This CDR3 region has 13 residues. The germline gives CDR1 SNHLY, CDR2 FYNNEI. The CDR3 protein is CASQGGWGYEQHF. CDR3 coding DNA: TGTGCCAGCCAAGGGGGTTGGGGCTACGAGCAGCACTTC.

On this clonotype itself: A read error is possible here, since a much larger clone lies one base away. CDR3 loop: CAGSLGGSSTDTQYF. The CDR3 DNA reads as TGTGCCGGCAGCTTAGGAGGGTCTAGCACAGATACGCAGTATTTT. The chain employs TRBV7-9 and TRBJ2-3; D perhaps matches TRBD2 (6 bases). Per germline, CDR1 SEHNR and CDR2 FQNEAQ (reference sequence). The CDR3 has 15 residues.

The V gene is TRBV11-2, the J gene TRBJ2-1; D may match TRBD1 or TRBD2 (6 bases each). CDR1 SGHAT and CDR2 FQNNGV come from the germline V gene. Deletions cut 10 bases from V and 7 bases from J, with 23 bases between. CDR3 length: 15 residues. The CDR3 sequence is CANGHPGRRGNEQFF. As DNA, the CDR3 is TGTGCCAACGGCCACCCCGGCAGGAGGGGGAATGAGCAGTTCTTC.

This clonotype was observed at least ten times. V and J are TRBV5-1 and TRBJ1-1; 8 bases map to TRBD1. The germline V gene has CDR1 SGHRS and CDR2 YFSETQ. The CDR3 covers 13 residues. J was trimmed by 9 bases and V by 0 bases; bases with no gene match: 4. The CDR3 loop is CASSLVTGGQAFF. For the CDR3, the DNA is TGCGCCAGCAGCTTGGTTACAGGGGGGCAAGCTTTCTTT.

This clonotype was counted ten times or more. CDR3 sequence: CASSQEVLRGHVRSPLHF. The CDR3 coding sequence is TGTGCCAGCAGCCAAGAGGTTCTAAGGGGGCATGTTCGTTCACCCCTCCACTTT. The V gene is TRBV4-2, the J gene TRBJ1-6; TRBD1 matches 7 bases. Trimming took 0 bases from V and 9 from J; bases not matched to a gene: 14. The CDR3 is made up of 18 amino acids. Germline CDR1 is LGHNA and CDR2 is YNFKEQ.

On this clonotype itself: The CDR3 does not end in the conserved phenylalanine or tryptophan, so this is likely a read error. This chain links TRBV29-1 with TRBJ2-5; D unresolved. Germline V gives CDR1 SQVTM, CDR2 ANQGSEA. Trimming stripped 3 bases from V and 2 bases from J, with 16 bases between. This CDR3 has 15 amino acids. The CDR3 loop reads CSVEGSLPSQETQYL. The CDR3 DNA reads TGCAGCGTTGAGGGCTCGCTCCCCTCTCAAGAGACCCAGTACCTC.

Comment on this clonotype: With a much larger clone just one base away, this may be a read error. CDR3 coding DNA: TGTGCCAGCAAAGGGGGGGGGCAGAAGTACAATGAGCATTTCTTC. Amino acid sequence: CASKGGGQKYNEHFF. V gene TRBV12-3 or TRBV12-4 combines with J gene TRBJ2-1; the D gene is possibly TRBD2 (7 bases). This CDR3 has 15 residues.

As regards this clonotype: Sequence at one end of the junction differs from germline and may be a read error. The rearrangement joins TRBV29-1 to TRBJ1-1, with D perhaps matching TRBD1 (6 bases). The CDR3 totals 13 residues. Germline V gene sequence: CDR1 SQVTM, CDR2 ANQGSEA. The CDR3: CSTRTETNTETFF. The CDR3 DNA reads as TGCAGCACCAGGACAGAAACGAACACTGAAACTTTCTTT.